This T cell receptor beta chain originates from a study of T cells in Graves' hyperthyroidism and ophthalmopathy. The source material, RNA transcripts, was used to amplify TCR beta CDR3 regions. HTBI primers were used for first-round RT-PCR of the TCR CDR3. MiXCR was run by TCRdb on the multiplex PCR reads, yielding one entry per CDR3 protein. The sample holds about 620,000 distinct CDR3 sequences, around 15% seen once. This clonotype was recorded at least ten times. Sequences were obtained from blood. This sequence originates from a woman in her twenties or thirties with Graves' hyperthyroidism.

This CDR3 is CASSQILAGAGEQFF. The CDR3 DNA is TGCGCCAGCAGCCAGATACTAGCGGGAGCAGGGGAGCAGTTCTTC. This rearrangement joins TRBV5-1 to TRBJ2-1; 11 bases align to TRBD2. CDR3 length: 15 residues. J lost 10 bases, V lost 4 bases, and 10 bases had no gene match. Germline assignment: CDR1 SGHRS and CDR2 YFSETQ.